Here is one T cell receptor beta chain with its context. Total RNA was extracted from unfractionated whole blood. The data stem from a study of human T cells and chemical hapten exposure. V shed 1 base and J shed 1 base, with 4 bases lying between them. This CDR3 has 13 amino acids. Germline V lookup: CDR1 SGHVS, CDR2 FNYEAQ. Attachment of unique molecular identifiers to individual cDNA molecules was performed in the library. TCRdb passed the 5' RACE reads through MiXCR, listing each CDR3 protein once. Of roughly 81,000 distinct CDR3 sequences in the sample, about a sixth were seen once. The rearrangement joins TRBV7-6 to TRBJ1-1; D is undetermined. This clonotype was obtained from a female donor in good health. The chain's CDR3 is CASSLDQNTEAFF. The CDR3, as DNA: TGTGCCAGCAGCTTAGATCAGAACACTGAAGCTTTCTTT. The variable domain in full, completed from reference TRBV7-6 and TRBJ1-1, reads GAGVSQSPRYKVTKRGQDVALRCDPISGHVSLYWYRQALGQGPEFLTYFNYEAQQDKSGLPNDRFSAERPEGSISTLTIQRTEQRDSAMYRCASSLDQNTEAFFGQGTRLTVV.